This paragraph reports one T cell receptor beta chain. Its antigen is not yet known. Per-base qualities were not stored, and no clone one base away is much larger. The data were taken from a study of blood T cell repertoires in COVID-19 (dated by TCRdb to between 2020 and 2021). Turning to the overall study: Samples covering the acute and convalescent phases of COVID-19 were provided by collaborators in the United States, Italy and Spain. The material from the prospective study consisted of cDNA or gDNA derived from T cells, B-cell-depleted T cells, or PBMCs. Deeply sampled blood TCRbeta repertoires from subjects exposed to, actively infected with, or recovered from COVID-19 were included in the dataset. A freely available public database, intended as a resource for researchers studying the immune response to SARS-CoV-2, is where the repertoires were released. The samples were drawn from the first 160 participants of the ongoing ImmuneRACE study and from 950 to 1,500 subjects provided by 6 global collaborators. The sample metadata nearly always contained a de-identified subject ID, COVID-19 status, age in years and sex. Where available, HLA class I and class II types were obtained from metadata supplied by the sample provider rather than from assay-based typing. Study-wide findings and limitations: The quantity of clinical and demographic metadata differed by source and by participant and was supplied without curation.

Samples from volunteer blood donors who had recovered from COVID-19 were contributed by a second Seattle source. Collaborating institutions collected whole blood in K2EDTA tubes following their own protocols. For TCRbeta analysis, collaborators shipped samples as frozen whole blood, isolated PBMCs, or DNA extracted from either of those sample types. TCRbeta CDR3 regions were amplified from genomic DNA by means of the immunoSEQ Assay, a bias-controlled multiplex PCR. Per the authors' processing: The number of nucleated cells in each sample was estimated from the amplification of reference gene primers within the assay. To quantify the absolute abundance of each unique TCRbeta CDR3 rearrangement, sequence reads were collapsed and filtered. For each sample, productive Simpson clonality was calculated by taking the square root of Simpson's diversity index across productive rearrangements. TCRdb's version of the immuneACCESS table is confined to in-frame rearrangements and falls short of the full clone set. An unresolved V gene accounts for under half of the shortfall where checked; the remainder is of unknown origin. The D gene and trimming were derived from the DNA, and the V and J assignments and clone size from that table. Here the sample has roughly 250,000 clones; about 88% occur a single time. The ten top clones hold approximately 2.2% of the sample.

The CDR3 goes from the cysteine to the phenylalanine over 16 residues. The DNA shown is the 48-base CDR3, in frame from base 1. Germline trimming: 4 bases from V, 5 bases from J; junction bases outside gene matches: 9. CDR1 and CDR2 (MNHNS, SASEGT) derive from the germline V gene. This receptor was identified in a middle-aged woman who had recovered from COVID-19. The sequenced material came from peripheral blood. The chain is encoded by TRBV6-1 joined to TRBJ2-1, and TRBD2 aligns with 9 junction nucleotides. CDR3 protein: CASSVLPSGAHNEQFF. The bases read TGTGCCAGCAGTGTCCTTCCTAGCGGGGCCCACAATGAGCAGTTCTTC.